This is a list of T cell receptor beta chains from one sample in a study of blood T cell repertoires in COVID-19. Profiled with immunoSEQ multiplex PCR; TCRdb holds only in-frame clones, not every one. The sample has about 63,000 clones; about 86% are singletons. Sequenced input: peripheral blood. The receptors stem from a human donor in a cohort sampled during active COVID-19. Both conserved end residues are part of each CDR3. Each record gives: J gene, D gene, V gene, CDR3 protein. The D gene is left open where the match is weak.

TRBJ2-3 | . | TRBV27 | CASSLIAGTDTQYF
TRBJ1-4 | . | TRBV28 | CASSILSGALGEKLFF
TRBJ2-7 | . | TRBV29-1 | CSASGGQPSYEQYF
TRBJ2-7 | TRBD2 | TRBV19 | CASSSGGGSYEQYF
TRBJ1-2 | . | TRBV6-6 | CASSPLLLGLNGYTF
TRBJ2-1 | TRBD2 | TRBV4-3 | CASSQDALAGGGSEQFF
TRBJ2-7 | . | TRBV6-5 | CASTSHRDTYEQYF
TRBJ2-7 | . | TRBV13 | CASSLGGRSYEQYF
TRBJ2-1 | TRBD2 | TRBV9 | CASSPRLASANEQFF
TRBJ2-7 | TRBD1 | TRBV30 | CAWKDRELVWSYEQYF
TRBJ2-3 | TRBD1 | TRBV6-4 | CASSEETGGADTQYF
TRBJ1-1 | . | TRBV19 | CATRYRAEDTEAFF
TRBJ2-6 | . | TRBV2 | CASSVGAGANVLTF
TRBJ2-3 | TRBD2 | TRBV6-6 | CASSYGVAGVTDTQYF
TRBJ1-6 | . | TRBV19 | CASSVPTPSRQPNSPLHF
TRBJ1-2 | . | TRBV5-4 | CASRMGGSYRYTF
TRBJ2-7 | . | TRBV11-2 | CASSLKPRESSYEQYF
TRBJ1-4 | . | TRBV30 | CAWTEDGYEKLFF
TRBJ2-7 | TRBD1 | TRBV19 | CASGQGPTYEQYF
TRBJ2-1 | . | TRBV29-1 | CSVEVAVTLSYNEQFF
TRBJ1-2 | . | TRBV7-9 | CASSPLLLGYTF
TRBJ2-5 | . | TRBV6-5 | CASSYSKKGRETQYF
TRBJ1-2 | TRBD1 | TRBV4-1 | CASSQEQGGGYTF
TRBJ2-7 | . | TRBV4-3 | CASSQDISYEQYF
TRBJ1-2 | . | TRBV9 | CASSVGGPYGYTF
TRBJ1-2 | . | TRBV24-1 | CATSDRDYYTF
TRBJ2-7 | TRBD1 | TRBV6-5 | CASRRQGDEQYF
TRBJ1-2 | . | TRBV7-9 | CASSPKPPF
TRBJ1-2 | . | TRBV7-2 | CASSSGKPGDYGYTF
TRBJ1-2 | . | TRBV7-8 | CASSLDSDYGYTF
TRBJ2-7 | . | TRBV7-8 | CASSPQYEQYF
TRBJ1-5 | . | TRBV2 | CASSDNNQPQHF
TRBJ2-1 | . | TRBV11-3 | CASSFQGGYNEQFF
TRBJ2-5 | . | TRBV5-8 | CASSVDFSGYQETQYF
TRBJ2-3 | TRBD1 | TRBV27 | CASSLSTGGVDTQYF
TRBJ1-1 | . | TRBV4-3 | CASSQDVRGTEAFF
TRBJ2-1 | TRBD2 | TRBV6-6 | CASSSTSGTRNEQFF
TRBJ2-7 | . | TRBV20-1 | CSASKPPLEQYF
TRBJ2-7 | TRBD1 | TRBV28 | CASSSDRALSYEQYF
TRBJ2-7 | TRBD1 | TRBV27 | CASSPGTDYEQYF
TRBJ2-7 | TRBD1 | TRBV7-9 | CASSHGQGSAYEQYF
TRBJ2-7 | . | TRBV10-3 | CAISESLGTGEQYF
TRBJ1-1 | . | TRBV4-2 | CASSEMTGANTEAFF
TRBJ2-5 | TRBD1 | TRBV28 | CASSRPGTGQETQYF
TRBJ2-1 | . | TRBV4-2 | CASSQTLTRSYNEQFF
TRBJ1-6 | . | TRBV2 | CASRDEPRGSPLHF
TRBJ1-2 | TRBD1 | TRBV6-7 | CASSPRDRGPFSSYGYTF
TRBJ1-2 | TRBD1 | TRBV4-1 | CASSPVRDRSYGYTF
TRBJ1-2 | . | TRBV30 | CAWSVKGFRDYGYTF
TRBJ2-7 | TRBD1 | TRBV5-4 | CASSLDGGTGATYEQYF
TRBJ2-7 | . | TRBV28 | CASTPRLGAVYEQYF
TRBJ2-5 | . | TRBV27 | CATAAVIKETQYF
TRBJ1-2 | . | TRBV14 | CASSQDSVPNYGYTF
TRBJ1-1 | . | TRBV5-1 | CASSFDMGPDTEAFF
TRBJ1-1 | TRBD1 | TRBV30 | CAWSAGFEGAEAFF
TRBJ1-5 | TRBD1 | TRBV7-8 | CASSFGQGNQPQHF
TRBJ1-3 | TRBD1 | TRBV4-3 | CASSQHGQGATIYF
TRBJ1-6 | . | TRBV19 | CASSIGAGTLHF
TRBJ2-7 | . | TRBV29-1 | CSATDNIEQYF